This T cell receptor beta chain derives from a study of blood T cell repertoires in COVID-19. Across the whole study: Italy, Spain and the United States were the sources of the convalescent and acute COVID-19 samples. In each case, the material was cDNA or gDNA derived from T cells, B-cell-depleted T cells, or PBMCs.

V was pared by 3 bases and J by 0 bases, with 12 bases between. CDR1 is SNHLY and CDR2 is FYNNEI in the germline V gene. CDR3 length: 15 amino acids. In the original processing: Amplifying reference gene primers gave estimates of nucleated cell counts. Assay: immunoSEQ multiplex PCR; the TCRdb copy retains only in-frame clones and omits some. From that table come the V and J calls and clone size; the DNA was used to work out D and trimming. The data hold over 200,000 clones, with around 81% observed a single time. The V and J genes are TRBV2 and TRBJ2-7, with D possibly matching TRBD1 (6 bases). Sequencing used peripheral blood. The receptor comes from a man aged 45 to 65 with active or convalescent COVID-19. CDR3 residues: CASSEQGHPSYEQYF. The CDR3 nucleotides read TGTGCCAGCAGTGAGCAGGGACACCCCTCCTACGAGCAGTACTTC.